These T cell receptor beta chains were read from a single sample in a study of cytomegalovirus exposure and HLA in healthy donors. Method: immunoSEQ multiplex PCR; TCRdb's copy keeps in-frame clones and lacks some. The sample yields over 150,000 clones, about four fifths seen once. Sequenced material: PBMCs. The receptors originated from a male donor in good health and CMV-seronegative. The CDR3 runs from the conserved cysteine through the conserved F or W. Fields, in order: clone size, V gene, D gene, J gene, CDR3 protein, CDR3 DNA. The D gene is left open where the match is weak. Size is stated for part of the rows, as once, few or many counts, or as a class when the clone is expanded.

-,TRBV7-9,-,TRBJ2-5,CASRRLREEQYF,TGTGCCAGCAGACGACTTCGGGAAGAGCAGTACTTC
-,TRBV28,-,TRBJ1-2,CASSLTDGGYGYTF,TGTGCCAGCAGTCTAACGGACGGGGGCTATGGCTACACCTTC
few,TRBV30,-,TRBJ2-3,CAWSGQAARTDTQYF,TGTGCCTGGAGTGGACAGGCAGCGCGCACAGATACGCAGTATTTT
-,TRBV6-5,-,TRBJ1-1,CASSYSASLNPEAFF,TGTGCCAGCAGTTACTCGGCTTCCCTGAACCCTGAAGCTTTCTTT
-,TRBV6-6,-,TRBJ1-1,CASSYSTKRNTEAFF,TGTGCCAGCAGTTACTCAACGAAGAGGAACACTGAAGCTTTCTTC
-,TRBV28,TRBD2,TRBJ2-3,CASSDPTSGGDTDTQYF,TGTGCCAGCAGTGACCCCACCAGCGGGGGGGACACAGATACGCAGTATTTT
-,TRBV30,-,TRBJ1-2,CARGQNYGYTF,TGTGCCAGAGGGCAGAACTATGGCTACACCTTC
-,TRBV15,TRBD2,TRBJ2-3,CATSSGTSSSTDTQYF,TGTGCCACCAGCAGCGGGACTAGCAGCAGCACAGATACGCAGTATTTT
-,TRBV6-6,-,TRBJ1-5,CASSLSQGQPQHF,TGTGCCAGCAGTCTCTCACAGGGACAGCCCCAGCATTTT
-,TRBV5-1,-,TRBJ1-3,CASSFSGTGNTIYF,TGCGCCAGCAGCTTTTCAGGGACTGGAAACACCATATATTTT